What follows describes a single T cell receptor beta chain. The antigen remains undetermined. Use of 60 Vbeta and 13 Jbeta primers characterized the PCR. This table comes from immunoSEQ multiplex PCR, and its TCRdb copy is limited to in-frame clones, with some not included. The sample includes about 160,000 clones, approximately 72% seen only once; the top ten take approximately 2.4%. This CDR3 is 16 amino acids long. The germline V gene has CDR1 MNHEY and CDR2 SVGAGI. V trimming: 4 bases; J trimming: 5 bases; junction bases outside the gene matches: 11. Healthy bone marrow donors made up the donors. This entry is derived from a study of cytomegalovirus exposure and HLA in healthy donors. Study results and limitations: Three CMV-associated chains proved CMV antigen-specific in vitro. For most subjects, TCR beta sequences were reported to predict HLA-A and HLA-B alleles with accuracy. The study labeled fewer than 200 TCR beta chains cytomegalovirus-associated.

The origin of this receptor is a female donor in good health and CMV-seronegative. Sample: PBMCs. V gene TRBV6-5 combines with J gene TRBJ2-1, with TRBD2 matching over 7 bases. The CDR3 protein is CASSSRTRTKNNEQFF. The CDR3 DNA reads TGTGCCAGCAGTTCCCGGACTAGGACGAAAAACAATGAGCAGTTCTTC.